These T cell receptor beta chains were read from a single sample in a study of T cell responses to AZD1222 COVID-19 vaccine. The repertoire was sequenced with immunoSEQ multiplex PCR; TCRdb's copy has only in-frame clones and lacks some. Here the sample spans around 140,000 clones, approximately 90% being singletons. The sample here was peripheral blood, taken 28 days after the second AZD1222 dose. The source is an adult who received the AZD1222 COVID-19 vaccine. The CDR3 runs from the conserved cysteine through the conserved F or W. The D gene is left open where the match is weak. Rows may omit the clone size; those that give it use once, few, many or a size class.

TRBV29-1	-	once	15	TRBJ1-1	CSVDRSRGPNTEAFF	TGCAGCGTTGACAGATCCCGGGGACCGAACACTGAAGCTTTCTTT
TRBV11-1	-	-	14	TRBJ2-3	CASSLAPGPDTQYF	TGTGCCAGCAGCTTAGCTCCGGGACCCGATACGCAGTATTTT
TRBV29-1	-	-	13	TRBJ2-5	CSVEVAGTETQYF	TGCAGCGTTGAGGTCGCAGGTACAGAGACCCAGTACTTC
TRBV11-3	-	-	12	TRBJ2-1	CASRSSYNEQFF	TGTGCCAGTCGAAGCTCCTACAATGAGCAGTTCTTC
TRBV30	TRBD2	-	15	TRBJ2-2	CACPAGGLWTGELFF	TGTGCCTGTCCAGCGGGGGGGTTGTGGACCGGGGAGCTGTTTTTT
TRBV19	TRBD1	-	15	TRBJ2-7	CASSIVTGGSYEQYF	TGTGCCAGTAGTATTGTCACAGGGGGCTCCTACGAGCAGTACTTC
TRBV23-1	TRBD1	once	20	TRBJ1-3	CASRRRPGSTGTGSGNTIYF	TGCGCCAGCAGGAGAAGACCGGGGTCCACCGGGACAGGCTCTGGAAACACCATATATTTT
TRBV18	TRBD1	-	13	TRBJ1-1	CASAPTGGTEAFF	TGTGCCAGCGCACCGACAGGGGGCACTGAAGCTTTCTTT
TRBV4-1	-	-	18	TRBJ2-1	CASSPDVLTGRVANEQFF	TGCGCCAGCAGTCCAGACGTACTGACAGGGAGGGTTGCAAATGAGCAGTTCTTC
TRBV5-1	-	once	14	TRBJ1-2	CASSEGSQGYGYTF	TGCGCCAGCAGCGAAGGGAGTCAGGGGTATGGCTACACCTTC
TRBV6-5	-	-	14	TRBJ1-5	CASTSRAANQPQHF	TGTGCCAGCACTAGCCGCGCCGCAAATCAGCCCCAGCATTTT
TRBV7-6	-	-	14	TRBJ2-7	CASSLASQSYEQYF	TGTGCCAGCAGCTTAGCTTCACAGTCCTACGAGCAGTACTTC
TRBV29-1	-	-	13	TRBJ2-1	CSVEGVSYNEQFF	TGCAGCGTTGAGGGGGTCTCCTACAATGAGCAGTTCTTC
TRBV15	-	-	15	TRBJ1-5	CATSREQASNQPQHF	TGTGCCACCAGCAGAGAACAGGCTAGCAATCAGCCCCAGCATTTT
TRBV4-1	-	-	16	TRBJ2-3	CASSQDKTAVTDTQYF	TGCGCCAGCAGCCAGGACAAGACAGCTGTCACAGATACGCAGTATTTT
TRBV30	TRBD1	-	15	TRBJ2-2	CAWSLVDRETGELFF	TGTGCCTGGAGTTTAGTGGACAGGGAAACCGGGGAGCTGTTTTTT
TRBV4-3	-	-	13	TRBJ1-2	CASSQDTGVGYTF	TGCGCCAGCAGCCAAGATACCGGGGTTGGCTACACCTTC
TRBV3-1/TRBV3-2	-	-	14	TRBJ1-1	CASRFSDRNTEAFF	TGTGCCAGCAGATTTTCCGACAGGAACACTGAAGCTTTCTTT
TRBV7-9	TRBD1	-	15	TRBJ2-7	CASSDWTGKRGEQYF	TGTGCCAGCAGCGATTGGACAGGGAAAAGGGGCGAGCAGTACTTC
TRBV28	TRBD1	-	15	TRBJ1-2	CATPGQGTLKSGYTF	TGTGCCACCCCGGGACAGGGGACGTTGAAAAGTGGCTACACCTTC
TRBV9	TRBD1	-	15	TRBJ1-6	CASSGGTGDNSPLHF	TGTGCCAGCAGCGGTGGGACAGGGGATAATTCACCCCTCCACTTT
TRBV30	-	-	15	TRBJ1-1	CAWSVPRGLSTEAFF	TGTGCCTGGAGTGTTCCTCGGGGGCTGAGCACTGAAGCTTTCTTT
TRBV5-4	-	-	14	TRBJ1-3	CASSPGTERNTIYF	TGTGCCAGCAGCCCCGGGACGGAACGAAACACCATATATTTT
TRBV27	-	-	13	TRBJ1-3	CASSPRGGDTIYF	TGTGCCAGCAGCCCCAGGGGTGGGGACACCATATATTTT
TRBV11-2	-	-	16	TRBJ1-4	CASSSAGRTLGEKLFF	TGTGCCAGCAGCTCTGCCGGGCGGACCCTTGGTGAAAAACTGTTTTTT
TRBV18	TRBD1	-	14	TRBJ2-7	CASSPGQAAYEQYF	TGTGCCAGCTCACCAGGACAGGCCGCCTACGAGCAGTACTTC
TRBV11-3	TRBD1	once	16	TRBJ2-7	CASSSTGTLPPSEQYF	TGTGCCAGCAGCTCGACAGGGACGTTACCCCCTAGCGAGCAGTACTTC